This T cell receptor (beta chain) is drawn from a study of neurological immune-mediated disorders. TCRdb fed the 5' RACE reads into MiXCR, producing one record per CDR3 protein. The sample consists of some 83,000 distinct CDR3 sequences, about 2.5% of them appearing once. Trimming removed 10 bases from V and 5 bases from J, with 16 bases in between. Germline assignment: CDR1 SGHDT and CDR2 YYEEEE. The CDR3 totals 12 residues. This clonotype was seen at least ten times. The rearrangement uses TRBV5-6 and TRBJ2-7; tentative D call: TRBD2 (7 bases). This TCR derives from a woman aged 25 to 39 with multiple sclerosis. Material for sequencing was PBMCs. This CDR3 is CACGRGGHEQYF. The CDR3 DNA reads TGTGCCTGCGGTAGGGGGGGCCACGAGCAGTACTTC.